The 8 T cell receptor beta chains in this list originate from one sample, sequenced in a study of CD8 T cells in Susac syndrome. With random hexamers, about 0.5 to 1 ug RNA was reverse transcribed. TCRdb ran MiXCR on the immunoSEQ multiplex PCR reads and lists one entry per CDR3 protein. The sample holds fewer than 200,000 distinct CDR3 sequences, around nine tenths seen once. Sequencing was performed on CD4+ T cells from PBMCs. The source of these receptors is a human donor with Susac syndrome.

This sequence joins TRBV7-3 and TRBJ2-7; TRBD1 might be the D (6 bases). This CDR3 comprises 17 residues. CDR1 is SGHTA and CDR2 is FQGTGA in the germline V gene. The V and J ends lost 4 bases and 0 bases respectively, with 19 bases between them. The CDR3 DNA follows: TGTGCCAGCAGCTCACATTGGACAGTCCCATACTCCTACGAGCAGTACTTC. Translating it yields CASSSHWTVPYSYEQYF.

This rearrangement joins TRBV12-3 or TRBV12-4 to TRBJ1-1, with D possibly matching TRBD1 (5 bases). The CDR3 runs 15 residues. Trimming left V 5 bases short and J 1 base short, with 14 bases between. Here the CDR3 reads CASSQQQATNTEAFF. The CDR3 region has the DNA TGTGCCAGCAGTCAACAACAGGCCACGAACACTGAAGCTTTCTTT.

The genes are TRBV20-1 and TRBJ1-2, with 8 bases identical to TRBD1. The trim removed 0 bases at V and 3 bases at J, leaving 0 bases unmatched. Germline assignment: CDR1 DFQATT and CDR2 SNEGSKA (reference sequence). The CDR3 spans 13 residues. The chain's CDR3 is CSARETGDYGYTF. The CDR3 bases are TGCAGTGCTAGAGAGACAGGGGACTATGGCTACACCTTC.

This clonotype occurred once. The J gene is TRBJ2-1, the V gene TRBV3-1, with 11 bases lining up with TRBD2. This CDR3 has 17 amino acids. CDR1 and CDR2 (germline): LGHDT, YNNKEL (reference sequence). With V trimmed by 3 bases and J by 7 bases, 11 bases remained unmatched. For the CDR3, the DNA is TGTGCCAGCAGCCAGTATTCACTAGCGGGAGAATCTAATGAGCAGTTCTTC. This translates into CASSQYSLAGESNEQFF.

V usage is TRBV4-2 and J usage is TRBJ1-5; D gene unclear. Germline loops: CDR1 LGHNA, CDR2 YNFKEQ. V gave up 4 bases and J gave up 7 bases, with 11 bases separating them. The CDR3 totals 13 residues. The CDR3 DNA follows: TGTGCCAGCAGCCCCGGTTCCACCCAGCCCCAGCATTTT. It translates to CASSPGSTQPQHF.

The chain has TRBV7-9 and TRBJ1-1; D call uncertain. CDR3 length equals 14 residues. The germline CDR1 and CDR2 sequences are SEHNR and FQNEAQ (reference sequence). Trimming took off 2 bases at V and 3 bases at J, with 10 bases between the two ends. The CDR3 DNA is TGTGCCAGCAGCTTAATGTCAGGTGACACTGAAGCTTTCTTT. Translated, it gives CASSLMSGDTEAFF.

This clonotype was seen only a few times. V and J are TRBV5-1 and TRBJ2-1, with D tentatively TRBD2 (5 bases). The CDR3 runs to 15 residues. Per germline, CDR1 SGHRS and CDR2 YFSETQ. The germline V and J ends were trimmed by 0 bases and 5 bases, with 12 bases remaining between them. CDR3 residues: CASSLDLLGNNEQFF. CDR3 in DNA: TGCGCCAGCAGCTTGGACCTACTAGGTAACAATGAGCAGTTCTTC.

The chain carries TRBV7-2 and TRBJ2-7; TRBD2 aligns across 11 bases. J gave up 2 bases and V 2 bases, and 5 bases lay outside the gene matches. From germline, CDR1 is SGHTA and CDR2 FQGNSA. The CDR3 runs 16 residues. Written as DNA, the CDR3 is TGTGCCAGCAGCTTACTGACTAGCGGGGTACCCTACGAGCAGTACTTC. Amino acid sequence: CASSLLTSGVPYEQYF.